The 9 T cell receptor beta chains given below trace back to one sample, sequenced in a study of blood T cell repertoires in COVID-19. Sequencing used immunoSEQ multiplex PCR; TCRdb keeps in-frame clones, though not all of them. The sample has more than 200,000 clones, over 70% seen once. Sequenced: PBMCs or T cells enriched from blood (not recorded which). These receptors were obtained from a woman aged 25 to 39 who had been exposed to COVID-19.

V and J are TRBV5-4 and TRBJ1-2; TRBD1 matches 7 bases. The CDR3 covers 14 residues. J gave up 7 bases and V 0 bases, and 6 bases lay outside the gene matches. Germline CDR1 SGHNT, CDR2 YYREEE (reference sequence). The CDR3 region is CASSLGQGDGGYTF. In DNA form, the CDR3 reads TGTGCCAGCAGCTTGGGGCAGGGGGATGGTGGCTACACCTTC.

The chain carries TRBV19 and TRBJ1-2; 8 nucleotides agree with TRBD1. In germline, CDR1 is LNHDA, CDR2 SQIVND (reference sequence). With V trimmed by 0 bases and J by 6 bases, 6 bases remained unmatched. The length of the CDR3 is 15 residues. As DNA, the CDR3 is TGTGCCAGTAGTATAGAGACAGGGGAAATGCATGGCTACACCTTC. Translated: CASSIETGEMHGYTF.

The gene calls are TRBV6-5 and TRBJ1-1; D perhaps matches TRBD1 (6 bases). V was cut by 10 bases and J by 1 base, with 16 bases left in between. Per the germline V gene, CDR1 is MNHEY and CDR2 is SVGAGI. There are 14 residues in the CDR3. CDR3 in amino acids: CATQGGGANTEAFF. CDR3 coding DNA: TGTGCCACCCAAGGGGGGGGTGCGAACACTGAAGCTTTCTTT.

The CDR3 region is CASSPLAGAGEQFF. For the CDR3, the DNA is TGTGCCAGCAGCCCACTAGCGGGAGCAGGGGAGCAGTTCTTC. The chain recombines TRBV3-1 (or the pseudogene TRBV3-2) with TRBJ2-1, with TRBD2 identical over 11 bases. CDR3 length equals 14 residues. Germline CDR1 LGHDT, CDR2 YNNKEL (reference sequence). Germline trimming cut 4 bases from V and 10 bases from J; bases unmatched to any gene: 6.

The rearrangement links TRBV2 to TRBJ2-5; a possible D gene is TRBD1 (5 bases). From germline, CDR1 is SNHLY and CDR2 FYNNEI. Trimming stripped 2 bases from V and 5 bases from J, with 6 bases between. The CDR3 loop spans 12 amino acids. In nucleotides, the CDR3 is TGTGCCAGCAGTGAACACAGGGAGACCCAGTACTTC. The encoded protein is CASSEHRETQYF. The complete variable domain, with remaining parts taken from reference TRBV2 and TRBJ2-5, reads EPEVTQTPSHQVTQMGQEVILRCVPISNHLYFYWYRQILGQKVEFLVSFYNNEISEKSEIFDDQFSVERPDGSNFTLKIRSTKLEDSAMYFCASSEHRETQYFGPGTRLLVL.

CDR3 amino acids: CASSVGGGRAYNEQFF. The CDR3 DNA sequence: TGTGCCAGCAGCGTAGGAGGCGGGAGGGCCTACAATGAGCAGTTCTTC. The chain combines TRBV9 with TRBJ2-1, with 9 bases matching TRBD2. CDR3 length equals 16 residues. Looked up from germline, CDR1 is SGDLS and CDR2 is YYNGEE. Trimming at V came to 0 bases and at J to 2 bases, leaving 3 bases not matched to a gene.

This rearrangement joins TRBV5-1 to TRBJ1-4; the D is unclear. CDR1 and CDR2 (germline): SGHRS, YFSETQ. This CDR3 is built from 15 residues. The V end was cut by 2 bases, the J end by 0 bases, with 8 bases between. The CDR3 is CASSLYSATNEKLFF. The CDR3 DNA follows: TGCGCCAGCAGCTTATATTCTGCAACTAATGAAAAACTGTTTTTT.

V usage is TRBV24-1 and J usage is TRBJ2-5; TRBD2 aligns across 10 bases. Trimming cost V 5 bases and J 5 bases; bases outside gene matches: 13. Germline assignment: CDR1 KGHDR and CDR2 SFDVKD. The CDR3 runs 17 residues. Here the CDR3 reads CATSGLAGVEGGETQYF. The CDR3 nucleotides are TGTGCCACCAGTGGTCTAGCGGGAGTAGAAGGTGGTGAGACCCAGTACTTC.

CDR3 in amino acids: CASSSGGDPYGYTF. CDR3 nucleotide sequence: TGTGCCAGCAGTTCAGGGGGCGATCCCTATGGCTACACCTTC. The chain carries TRBV28 and TRBJ1-2, with 8 nucleotides matching TRBD1. The CDR3 sequence is 14 residues long. J gave up 4 bases and V 4 bases, and 5 bases lay outside the gene matches. Germline V gene lookup returns CDR1 MDHEN and CDR2 SYDVKM.